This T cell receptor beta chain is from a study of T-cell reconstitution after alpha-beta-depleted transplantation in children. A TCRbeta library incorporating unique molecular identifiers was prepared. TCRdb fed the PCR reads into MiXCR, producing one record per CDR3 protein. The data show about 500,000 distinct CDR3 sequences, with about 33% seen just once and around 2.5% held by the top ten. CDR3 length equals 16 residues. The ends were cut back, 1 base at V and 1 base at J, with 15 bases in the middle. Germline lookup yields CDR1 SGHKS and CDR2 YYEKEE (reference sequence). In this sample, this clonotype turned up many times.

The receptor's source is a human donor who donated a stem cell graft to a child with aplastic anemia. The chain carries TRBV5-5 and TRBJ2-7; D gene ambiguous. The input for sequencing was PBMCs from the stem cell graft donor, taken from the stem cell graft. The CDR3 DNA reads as TGTGCCAGCAGCTTGAGTGCTCGCCTGGGGTCCTACGAGCAGTACTTC. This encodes CASSLSARLGSYEQYF.